Below, one T cell receptor beta chain is given with its context. In the original workflow: Estimation of nucleated cell counts was performed using reference gene primer amplification. TCRdb's copy holds only in-frame clones and misses some; the assay was immunoSEQ multiplex PCR. V, J and clone size were drawn from that table, and D and trimming were deduced from the DNA. The data hold about 15,000 clones, with about four fifths observed a single time. Trimming pared 0 bases from V and 1 base from J, leaving 9 bases between. This CDR3 comprises 15 residues. Per germline, CDR1 LGHNA and CDR2 YNFKEQ. This specimen comes from a study of blood T cell repertoires in COVID-19. For the study at large: Sites across the United States, Italy and Spain contributed samples from acute and convalescent COVID-19. Sources were T cells, B-cell-depleted T cells, or PBMCs; the material itself was cDNA or gDNA.

The clonotype originates from a woman in her 70s with active COVID-19. The specimen was peripheral blood. The genes are TRBV4-2 and TRBJ1-1, with D perhaps matching TRBD1 (6 bases). Written as DNA, the CDR3 is TGTGCCAGCAGCCAAGATACAGGGCCGAACACTGAAGCTTTCTTT. Protein: CASSQDTGPNTEAFF.